This record covers a single TCR beta chain. Its antigen is as yet unknown. In the source study's methods: Junction-only sequences produced by ImmunoSEQ had no quality scores, so filtering differed. The table came from immunoSEQ multiplex PCR; TCRdb's copy has only in-frame clones and leaves some out. V, J and clone size are taken as reported in that table, and D and trimming were inferred from the DNA itself. This sample has about 1,500,000 clones, with roughly 97% found just once. The source of the sample is a study of shared clonotypes between healthy human individuals. With 5 bases removed from V and 3 bases from J, the gap between germline ends came to 17 bases. The CDR3 consists of 15 residues. Per germline, CDR1 SEHNR and CDR2 FQNEAQ (reference sequence). Study-wide points: What naive subsets generally showed was a larger estimated richness than memory subsets showed.

The V and J genes are TRBV7-9 and TRBJ2-7; maybe TRBD2 (7 bases). The TCR was taken from a man under 40 in good health. The sample comprised naive CD4+ T cells sorted from blood. Subset indicated: CD45RA+ positively selected. The CDR3 sequence is CASSQPGGSVYEQYF. The CDR3 DNA reads TGTGCCAGCAGCCAACCGGGGGGCTCGGTCTACGAGCAGTACTTC.